The 20 T cell receptor beta chains listed next were all sequenced from one sample in a study of cytomegalovirus exposure and HLA in healthy donors. Some clones are missing from TCRdb's copy, which holds only in-frame ones; the method was immunoSEQ multiplex PCR. The profile shows 330,000 or so clones, roughly 88% of them singletons. Material: PBMCs. These receptors were obtained from a woman aged 18 to 35 in good health and CMV-seronegative.

V usage is TRBV19 and J usage is TRBJ1-5; 8 bases match TRBD1. V shed 6 bases and J 9 bases; nucleotides not matched to a gene: 10. The germline V gene has CDR1 LNHDA and CDR2 SQIVND (reference sequence). The CDR3 totals 14 residues. Here the CDR3 reads CASRKGQAPGPQHF. The CDR3 DNA reads as TGTGCCAGTAGAAAGGGACAGGCGCCAGGGCCCCAGCATTTT.

This clone showed up just a few times. The rearrangement joins TRBV14 to TRBJ1-2; maybe TRBD1 (5 bases). V was trimmed by 1 base and J by 6 bases, leaving 9 bases between them. CDR3 size: 13 residues. Germline assignment: CDR1 SGHDN and CDR2 FVKESK. The CDR3 protein is CASSQVLGHGYTF. The CDR3 region has the DNA TGTGCCAGCAGCCAAGTTCTGGGGCATGGCTACACCTTC.

V is TRBV27 and J is TRBJ2-7; TRBD2 is a possible D gene (6 bases). V was cut by 6 bases and J by 4 bases, with 13 bases left in between. Germline lookup yields CDR1 MNHEY and CDR2 SMNVEV (reference sequence). The CDR3 contains 13 residues. In DNA form, the CDR3 reads TGTGCCAGCAGAGACCCAGGGAGGTACGAGCAGTACTTC. Encoded protein: CASRDPGRYEQYF.

The chain has TRBV28 and TRBJ1-2; D ambiguous. The ends were cut back, 2 bases at V and 0 bases at J, with 10 bases in the middle. This CDR3 region has 15 residues. The germline CDR1 and CDR2 sequences are MDHEN and SYDVKM. As DNA, the CDR3 is TGTGCCAGCAGTTTACTTCCATACTCTAACTATGGCTACACCTTC. This encodes CASSLLPYSNYGYTF.

The chain joins TRBV27 to TRBJ2-1; the D is unclear. Trimming cost V 3 bases and J 4 bases, with 10 bases left between them. This CDR3 contains 14 residues. Germline values: CDR1 MNHEY, CDR2 SMNVEV (reference sequence). The CDR3 nucleotides are TGTGCCAGCAGTTTTATCGGGTCGTACAATGAGCAGTTCTTC. Its translation is CASSFIGSYNEQFF.

This chain connects TRBV28 to TRBJ1-2; 9 bases match TRBD1. Looked up from germline, CDR1 is MDHEN and CDR2 is SYDVKM. V shed 4 bases, J shed 4 bases, and the junction held 10 bases outside the gene matches. The CDR3 spans 16 residues. CDR3 nucleotide sequence: TGTGCCAGCAGTTCCGGGGGACAGGGCGACCTCTATGGCTACACCTTC. This translates into CASSSGGQGDLYGYTF.

The rearrangement joins TRBV11-3 to TRBJ2-1, with D perhaps TRBD1 (5 bases). Trimming cost V 5 bases and J 10 bases, with 18 bases left between them. The V gene's germline CDR1 is SGHNT and CDR2 YENEEA. CDR3 length: 14 amino acids. This chain's CDR3 is CASSPLRSSGEQFF. Written as DNA, the CDR3 is TGTGCCAGCAGCCCATTGAGGAGTTCAGGGGAGCAGTTCTTC.

Only one count was recorded for this clone. This chain links TRBV4-1 with TRBJ2-7; 12 bases fit TRBD2. Germline values: CDR1 MGHRA, CDR2 YSYEKL. J was trimmed by 3 bases and V by 3 bases; bases with no gene match: 6. The CDR3 sequence is 16 residues long. In DNA, the CDR3 is TGCGCCAGCAGCCAGCAACTAGCGGGAGGTTACTACGAGCAGTACTTC. It yields the protein CASSQQLAGGYYEQYF.

The V gene is TRBV9, the J gene TRBJ1-2, with unresolved D. V shed 0 bases and J shed 8 bases, with 11 bases lying between them. This CDR3 has 13 amino acids. Germline CDR1 is SGDLS and CDR2 is YYNGEE. CDR3 residues: CASSVGRRGGYTF. DNA for the CDR3: TGTGCCAGCAGCGTAGGACGGAGAGGAGGCTACACCTTC.

This clone was seen a single time. Other nucleotide sequences from this sample produce the same CDR3. J is TRBJ2-7 and V is TRBV28; D possibly corresponds to TRBD1 (6 bases). In germline, CDR1 is MDHEN, CDR2 SYDVKM. The CDR3 loop spans 13 amino acids. The ends were cut back, 2 bases at V and 2 bases at J, with 7 bases in the middle. DNA for the CDR3: TGTGCCAGCAGTTTACAGGGGCCCTACGAGCAGTACTTC. It encodes CASSLQGPYEQYF.

The chain combines TRBV25-1 with TRBJ1-4; 8 bases line up with TRBD1. Germline trimming cut 8 bases from V and 6 bases from J; bases unmatched to any gene: 8. The germline V gene has CDR1 MGHDK and CDR2 SYGVNS. The CDR3 totals 14 residues. In DNA, the CDR3 is TGTGCCAGCGCCGTTGTGGACAGGGATGAAAAACTGTTTTTT. Encoded protein: CASAVVDRDEKLFF.

The genes are TRBV28 and TRBJ1-5; D might be TRBD1 (6 bases). CDR3 length equals 13 residues. Trimming removed 7 bases at V and 5 bases at J, with 12 bases between. Germline CDR1 reads MDHEN; CDR2 reads SYDVKM. CDR3 in amino acids: CASISGAHQPQHF. The CDR3 coding sequence is TGTGCCAGCATATCAGGGGCTCATCAGCCCCAGCATTTT. Full variable domain (remainder filled in from reference TRBV28 and TRBJ1-5): DVKVTQSSRYLVKRTGEKVFLECVQDMDHENMFWYRQDPGLGLRLIYFSYDVKMKEKGDIPEGYSVSREKKERFSLILESASTNQTSMYLCASISGAHQPQHFGDGTRLSIL.

The chain joins TRBV10-3 to TRBJ1-4; 9 positions match TRBD1. Losses at the gene ends were 0 bases for V and 5 bases for J; bases not matched to a gene: 1. CDR1 ENHRY and CDR2 SYGVKD come from the germline V gene. CDR3 length: 15 residues. The DNA for the CDR3 is TGTGCCATCAGTGAGTCTGGGACAGGGAATGAAAAACTGTTTTTT. It specifies CAISESGTGNEKLFF.

The chain uses TRBV29-1 and TRBJ2-3; D gene ambiguous. This CDR3 spans 15 amino acids. V lost 0 bases, J lost 7 bases, and 17 bases lay in between. Germline V gene data show CDR1 as SQVTM and CDR2 as ANQGSEA. The CDR3 coding sequence is TGCAGCGTTGAAGATGGCCTAGGCGGTGGAAATACGCAGTATTTT. Residues: CSVEDGLGGGNTQYF.

This clone turned up a few times. The V call is TRBV2, the J call TRBJ1-2; D uncertain. V lost 3 bases, J lost 0 bases, and 17 bases lay in between. CDR3 length equals 17 residues. Germline V lookup: CDR1 SNHLY, CDR2 FYNNEI. CDR3: CASSESGSKIANYGYTF. In DNA, the CDR3 is TGTGCCAGCAGTGAGAGCGGCAGTAAAATAGCTAACTATGGCTACACCTTC.

The CDR3 loop is CASSFDGLAGATVQYF. The DNA of the CDR3 is TGTGCCAGCAGCTTCGACGGACTAGCGGGGGCCACCGTTCAGTACTTC. The rearrangement joins TRBV7-2 to TRBJ2-4; 13 bases agree with TRBD2. J was trimmed by 11 bases and V by 3 bases; bases with no gene match: 10. Germline CDR1 is SGHTA and CDR2 is FQGNSA. CDR3 length equals 16 residues. The full variable domain, its missing parts supplied by reference TRBV7-2 and TRBJ2-4, is GAGVSQSPSNKVTEKGKDVELRCDPISGHTALYWYRQSLGQGLEFLIYFQGNSAPDKSGLPSDRFSAERTGGSVSTLTIQRTQQEDSAVYLCASSFDGLAGATVQYFGAGTRLSVL.

V gene TRBV5-1 combines with J gene TRBJ2-7; the match to TRBD1 covers 9 bases. Germline loops: CDR1 SGHRS, CDR2 YFSETQ. This CDR3 contains 15 residues. Trimming cost V 3 bases and J 5 bases; bases outside gene matches: 9. As DNA, the CDR3 is TGCGCCAGCAGCTCTAACAGGGGGCTCACCGACGAGCAGTACTTC. Encoded protein: CASSSNRGLTDEQYF. The variable domain in full, with the rest retrieved from reference TRBV5-1 and TRBJ2-7, is KAGVTQTPRYLIKTRGQQVTLSCSPISGHRSVSWYQQTPGQGLQFLFEYFSETQRNKGNFPGRFSGRQFSNSRSEMNVSTLELGDSALYLCASSSNRGLTDEQYFGPGTRLTVT.

This chain joins TRBV29-1 and TRBJ2-7, with a tentative D call TRBD2 (6 bases). With 2 bases removed from V and 2 bases from J, the gap between germline ends came to 10 bases. The CDR3 loop spans 13 amino acids. CDR1 and CDR2 (germline): SQVTM, ANQGSEA. In DNA, the CDR3 is TGCAGCGTTGAATTGGACTATACCTACGAGCAGTACTTC. Translating gives CSVELDYTYEQYF.

The chain has TRBV7-6 and TRBJ2-3, with a possible D match to TRBD2 (6 bases). CDR1 and CDR2 from the germline V gene are SGHVS and FNYEAQ. This CDR3 region has 15 residues. V was clipped by 6 bases and J by 4 bases, with 17 bases between them. Here the CDR3 reads CASSQILGGADTQYF. DNA of the CDR3: TGTGCCAGCAGTCAAATCCTTGGAGGGGCAGATACGCAGTATTTT. The full variable domain, in which reference TRBV7-6 and TRBJ2-3 provide the parts outside the CDR3, is GAGVSQSPRYKVTKRGQDVALRCDPISGHVSLYWYRQALGQGPEFLTYFNYEAQQDKSGLPNDRFSAERPEGSISTLTIQRTEQRDSAMYRCASSQILGGADTQYFGPGTRLTVL.

This rearrangement joins TRBV28 to TRBJ1-1, with D tentatively TRBD1 (5 bases). The V end lost 11 bases, the J end lost 4 bases, and 23 bases lay between the germline ends. Per the germline V gene, CDR1 is MDHEN and CDR2 is SYDVKM. This CDR3 contains 15 residues. The CDR3 here is CAGTKEGRPPTEAFF. DNA for the CDR3: TGTGCCGGAACCAAGGAGGGGCGCCCCCCCACTGAAGCTTTCTTT.